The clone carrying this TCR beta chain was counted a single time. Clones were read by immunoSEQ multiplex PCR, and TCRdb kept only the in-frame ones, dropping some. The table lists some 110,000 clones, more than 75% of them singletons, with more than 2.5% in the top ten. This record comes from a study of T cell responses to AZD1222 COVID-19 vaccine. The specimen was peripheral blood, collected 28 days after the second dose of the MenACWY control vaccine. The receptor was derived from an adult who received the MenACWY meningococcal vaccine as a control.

This CDR3 is CASSLSGGSAYEQYF. The CDR3 nucleotides are TGCGCCAGCAGCCTAAGCGGGGGATCCGCCTACGAGCAGTACTTC. The chain recombines TRBV5-1 with TRBJ2-7; TRBD2 matches at 8 bases. CDR1 and CDR2 from the germline V gene are SGHRS and YFSETQ. Losses at the gene ends were 4 bases for V and 2 bases for J; bases not matched to a gene: 8. CDR3 size: 15 residues.